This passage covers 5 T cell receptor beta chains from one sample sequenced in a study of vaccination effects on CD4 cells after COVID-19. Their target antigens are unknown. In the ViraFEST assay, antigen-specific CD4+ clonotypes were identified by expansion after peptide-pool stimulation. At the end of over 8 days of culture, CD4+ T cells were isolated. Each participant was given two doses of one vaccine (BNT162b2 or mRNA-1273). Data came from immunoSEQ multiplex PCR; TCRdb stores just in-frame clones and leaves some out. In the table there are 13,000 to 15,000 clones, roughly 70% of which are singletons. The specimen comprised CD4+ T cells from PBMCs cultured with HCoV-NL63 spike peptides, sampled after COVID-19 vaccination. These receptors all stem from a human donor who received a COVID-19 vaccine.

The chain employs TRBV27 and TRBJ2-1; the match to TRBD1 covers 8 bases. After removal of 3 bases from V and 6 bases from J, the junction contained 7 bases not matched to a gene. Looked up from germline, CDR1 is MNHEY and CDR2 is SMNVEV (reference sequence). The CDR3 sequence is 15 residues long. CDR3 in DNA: TGTGCCAGCAGTTTCCAGGGGGCGTGGGTCAATGAGCAGTTCTTC. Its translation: CASSFQGAWVNEQFF.

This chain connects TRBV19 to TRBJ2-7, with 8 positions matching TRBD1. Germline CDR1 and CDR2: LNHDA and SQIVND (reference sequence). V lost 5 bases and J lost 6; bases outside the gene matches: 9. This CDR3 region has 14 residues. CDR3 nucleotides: TGTGCCAGTAGTTTGAGACAGGGGCACCGCGAGCAGTACTTC. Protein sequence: CASSLRQGHREQYF.

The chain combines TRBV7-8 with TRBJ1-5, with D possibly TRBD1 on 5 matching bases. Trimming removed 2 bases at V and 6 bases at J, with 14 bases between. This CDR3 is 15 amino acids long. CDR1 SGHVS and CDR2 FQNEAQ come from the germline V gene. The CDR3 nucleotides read TGTGCCAGCAGCTTATCATCCGGGGGAGGTCAGCCCCAGCATTTT. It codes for CASSLSSGGGQPQHF. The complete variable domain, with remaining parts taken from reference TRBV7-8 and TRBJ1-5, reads GAGVSQSPRYKVAKRGQDVALRCDPISGHVSLFWYQQALGQGPEFLTYFQNEAQLDKSGLPSDRFFAERPEGSVSTLKIQRTQQEDSAVYLCASSLSSGGGQPQHFGDGTRLSIL.

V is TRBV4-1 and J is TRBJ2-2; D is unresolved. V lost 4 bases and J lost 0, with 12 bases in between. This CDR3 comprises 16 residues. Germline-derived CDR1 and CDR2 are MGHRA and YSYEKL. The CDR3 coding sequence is TGCGCCAGCAGCCCTTGGGGAAACGCGAACACCGGGGAGCTGTTTTTT. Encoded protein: CASSPWGNANTGELFF.

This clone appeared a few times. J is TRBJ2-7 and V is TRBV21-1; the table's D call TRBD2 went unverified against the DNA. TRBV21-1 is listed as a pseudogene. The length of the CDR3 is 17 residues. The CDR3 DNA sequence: TGTGCCAGCAGCAAAGGGCTAGCGGGAGGGATCTCCTACGAGCAGTACTTC. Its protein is CASSKGLAGGISYEQYF.